Shown below are 14 T cell receptor beta chains from a single sample sequenced in a study of blood T cell repertoires in COVID-19. Libraries were prepared by immunoSEQ multiplex PCR; TCRdb keeps only in-frame clonotypes and omits some of them. This sample has some 250,000 clones, with 80% to 90% found just once. The sequenced sample consisted of peripheral blood. The receptors derive from a woman in her thirties with COVID-19, enrolled during active disease.

This clone showed up just once. V is TRBV5-4 and J is TRBJ2-1; 7 bases are shared with TRBD1. The junction had 12 bases not matched to a gene; V was cut back by 4 bases and J by 5 bases. The CDR3 runs 16 residues. Germline V gene lookup returns CDR1 SGHNT and CDR2 YYREEE (reference sequence). The CDR3: CASSIGTGTVNNEQFF. The CDR3 DNA reads TGTGCCAGCAGCATAGGGACCGGGACAGTAAACAATGAGCAGTTCTTC.

The rearrangement joins TRBV18 to TRBJ1-6, with 7 bases lining up with TRBD1. Germline CDR1 reads KGHSH; CDR2 reads LQKENI. Germline trimming cut 2 bases from V and 9 bases from J; bases unmatched to any gene: 7. This CDR3 is built from 15 residues. The CDR3 here is CASSPTAGGLSPLHF. The DNA of the CDR3 is TGTGCCAGCTCACCAACGGCAGGGGGGCTTTCACCCCTCCACTTT.

This chain links TRBV5-6 with TRBJ2-5; 8 positions match TRBD1. The CDR3 runs to 15 residues. J lost 1 base, V lost 3 bases, and 5 bases had no gene match. Germline lookup yields CDR1 SGHDT and CDR2 YYEEEE. The CDR3 is CASSSGQGTQETQYF. Here the CDR3 DNA reads TGTGCCAGCAGCTCTGGACAGGGCACCCAAGAGACCCAGTACTTC.

The chain couples TRBV7-2 to TRBJ2-7; perhaps TRBD2 as D (6 bases). CDR1 is SGHTA and CDR2 is FQGNSA in the germline V gene. The CDR3 covers 14 residues. Trimming pared 5 bases from V and 3 bases from J, leaving 14 bases between. CDR3 coding DNA: TGTGCCAGCAGCCCCAGGGCGGGAAACTACGAGCAGTACTTC. It encodes CASSPRAGNYEQYF.

The CDR3 sequence: CASSEAHGVHGYTF. As DNA, the CDR3 is TGTGCCAGCAGTGAAGCGCACGGGGTCCATGGCTACACCTTC. The chain employs TRBV6-1 and TRBJ1-2; D call uncertain. This CDR3 spans 14 amino acids. Trimming left V 0 bases short and J 6 bases short, with 11 bases between. CDR1 is MNHNS, CDR2 SASEGT, per germline.

This clone was seen more than once but under ten times. The V gene is TRBV30, the J gene TRBJ1-1; the D is unclear. Germline-derived CDR1 and CDR2 are GTSNPN and SVGIG (reference sequence). V was pared by 4 bases and J by 8 bases, with 14 bases between. The CDR3 covers 12 residues. CDR3: CAWIPWSSEAFF. The CDR3 DNA reads TGTGCCTGGATCCCGTGGAGTTCAGAAGCTTTCTTT.

The chain joins TRBV3-1 (or the pseudogene TRBV3-2) to TRBJ1-5, with D perhaps TRBD1 (6 bases). Germline values: CDR1 LGHDT, CDR2 YNNKEL (reference sequence). The V end lost 2 bases, the J end lost 9 bases, and 14 bases lay between the germline ends. The CDR3 sequence is 14 residues long. CDR3 sequence (DNA): TGTGCCAGCAGCCAAAGGGACACCGGGCGGCCCCAGCATTTT. This encodes CASSQRDTGRPQHF.

V and J are TRBV24-1 and TRBJ2-5; 9 bases line up with TRBD1. V dropped 4 bases and J dropped 7; count of bases not matched to a gene: 9. This CDR3 spans 15 amino acids. Germline V gene data show CDR1 as KGHDR and CDR2 as SFDVKD. CDR3 nucleotides: TGTGCCACCAGTGACTCGGACAGGGGCCTCGGGACCCAGTACTTC. It is translated as CATSDSDRGLGTQYF.

The gene calls are TRBV4-1 and TRBJ2-5, with TRBD2 matching over 7 bases. The CDR3 runs 16 residues. CDR1 and CDR2 from the germline V gene are MGHRA and YSYEKL. Losses at the gene ends were 3 bases for V and 2 bases for J; bases not matched to a gene: 9. CDR3 sequence: CASSHQGRDFQETQYF. CDR3 nucleotide sequence: TGCGCCAGCAGCCACCAAGGGAGGGACTTTCAAGAGACCCAGTACTTC.

The rearrangement links TRBV5-5 to TRBJ2-3; TRBD2 matches 14 bases. The CDR3 contains 16 residues. CDR1 and CDR2 (germline): SGHKS, YYEKEE (reference sequence). J gave up 5 bases and V 3 bases, and 5 bases lay outside the gene matches. The CDR3 region is CASSSTSGGAVDTQYF. CDR3 sequence (DNA): TGTGCCAGCAGCTCGACTAGCGGGGGGGCGGTAGATACGCAGTATTTT.

This clone has just one count. V is TRBV29-1 and J is TRBJ2-1; maybe TRBD1 (7 bases). Germline V lookup: CDR1 SQVTM, CDR2 ANQGSEA. V lost 6 bases, J lost 0 bases, and 9 bases lay in between. CDR3 length: 13 amino acids. The CDR3 sequence: CSVQGGSYNEQFF. The CDR3 DNA is TGCAGCGTGCAGGGGGGCTCCTACAATGAGCAGTTCTTC.

This chain connects TRBV15 to TRBJ2-5; 9 nucleotides match TRBD2. V trimming: 2 bases; J trimming: 9 bases; junction bases outside the gene matches: 7. This CDR3 contains 14 residues. CDR1 LNHNV and CDR2 YYDKDF come from the germline V gene (reference sequence). CDR3 bases: TGTGCCACCAGCAGAAATAGCGGGGGAGTAGCCCAGTACTTC. Translation gives CATSRNSGGVAQYF.

Only a few counts were recorded for this clone. This rearrangement joins TRBV5-6 to TRBJ1-6; tentative D call: TRBD1 (6 bases). The CDR3 totals 14 residues. Germline V gene lookup returns CDR1 SGHDT and CDR2 YYEEEE. Trimming removed 8 bases from V and 0 bases from J, with 9 bases in between. The CDR3 nucleotides are TGTGCCAGTACAGGGATCTCCTATAATTCACCCCTCCACTTT. It yields the protein CASTGISYNSPLHF.

The chain is built from TRBV4-1 and TRBJ2-2, with a possible D match to TRBD2 (7 bases). The germline V gene has CDR1 MGHRA and CDR2 YSYEKL. Trimming cost V 5 bases and J 5 bases, with 18 bases left between them. The CDR3 length is 16 residues. The chain's CDR3 is CASSSTVGGPTGELFF. The CDR3 nucleotides are TGCGCCAGCAGCAGTACGGTGGGGGGGCCAACCGGGGAGCTGTTTTTT.